This TCR beta chain emerged from a study of response to subunit inactivated influenza vaccine. Unmatched junction bases numbered 12, after V lost 0 bases and J lost 4 bases. Germline V gene sequence: CDR1 DFQATT, CDR2 SNEGSKA (reference sequence). The CDR3 loop spans 16 amino acids. TCRdb reprocessed the RT-PCR reads via MiXCR and lists one record per CDR3 protein. The sample contains 500,000 to 600,000 distinct CDR3 sequences, approximately 12% of which appear only once. This chain joins TRBV20-1 and TRBJ2-7; TRBD2 matches 7 bases. The sample in question was PBMCs from blood, obtained roughly 48 days after vaccination. This TCR came from a man between 50 and 59 years old who received an inactivated influenza vaccine. Here the CDR3 DNA reads TGCAGTGCTAGAGATCCTCAGCGGGAATATTCTTACGAGCAGTACTTC. Residues: CSARDPQREYSYEQYF.